The T cell receptor beta chain under discussion was sequenced for a study of CD8 T cells in ankylosing spondylitis. The sample holds a few counts of this clonotype. Its matching antigen is unknown. CDR3 length: 14 residues. The ends were cut back, 7 bases at V and 5 bases at J, with 14 bases in the middle. General observations from the study: Among TCR beta sequences, a motif of eight highly homologous variants appeared characteristic of ankylosing spondylitis blood. The authors reported significant enrichment of disease-linked clones in matched ankylosing spondylitis synovial fluid. Certain motif variants had earlier been reported in reactive arthritis synovial fluid and blood.

TCRdb re-called the 5' RACE reads with MiXCR, one entry per CDR3 protein. The table shows 470,000 or so distinct CDR3 sequences, with around 26% occurring only once. Input material: blood, either unsorted or a sorted T cell fraction (not recorded which). The TCR comes from a male donor with ankylosing spondylitis. The chain couples TRBV12-3 or TRBV12-4 to TRBJ2-2; D is undetermined. The CDR3 DNA reads as TGTGCCAGCATCAAGACATCCGCGACCGGGGAGCTGTTTTTT. Its protein is CASIKTSATGELFF.